This is a list of T cell receptor beta chains from one sample in a study of metastatic and nonmetastatic thyroid tumors. TCRdb reprocessed the PCR reads using MiXCR. The sample lists 25,000 to 35,000 clones, approximately 15% occurring once. Source material: blood. All receptors derive from a female donor with papillary thyroid cancer or a benign thyroid nodule (not recorded which). Some clones in this sample may be carry-over from other donors' samples. CDR3s include the opening cysteine and the closing phenylalanine or tryptophan. The order of the fields is J gene, D gene, clone size, V gene, CDR3 protein, CDR3 DNA. The D gene is left open where the match is weak. Only part of the rows carry a size: once, few, many, or a class if the clone is expanded.

TRBJ1-1 | NA | many | TRBV3-1 | CASSQQGSRAAEAFF | TGTGCCAGCAGCCAGCAAGGGTCCCGAGCTGCTGAAGCTTTCTTT
TRBJ1-1 | TRBD1 | many | TRBV27 | CASRQGAITEAFF | TGTGCCAGCAGACAGGGGGCGATCACTGAAGCTTTCTTT
TRBJ1-5 | NA | many | TRBV2 | CASRATEITGQPQHF | TGTGCCAGCAGAGCTACAGAGATAACTGGTCAGCCCCAGCATTTT
TRBJ2-5 | TRBD1 | many | TRBV19 | CASSRDRETQYF | TGTGCCAGTAGCAGGGACAGAGAGACCCAGTACTTC
TRBJ2-5 | TRBD1 | many | TRBV24-1 | CATSDPGQGEETQYF | TGTGCCACCAGTGATCCCGGACAGGGGGAAGAGACCCAGTACTTC
TRBJ2-1 | TRBD1 | few | TRBV6-1 | CASSPGTGGDDQFF | TGTGCCAGCAGTCCCGGGACAGGGGGCGATGATCAGTTCTTC
TRBJ1-6 | NA | many | TRBV5-8 | CASSWGSSPLHF | TGTGCCAGCAGCTGGGGAAGTTCACCCCTCCACTTT
TRBJ1-5 | NA | NA | TRBV18 | CASSPRIFIKSRGVVRNQPQHF | TGTGCCAGCTCACCACGAATTTTTATAAAAAGTCGGGGGGTAGTCCGCAATCAGCCCCAGCATTTT
TRBJ2-3 | NA | many | TRBV28 | CASRGGGGASDTQYF | TGTGCCAGCAGGGGCGGAGGAGGGGCAAGTGATACGCAGTATTTT
TRBJ2-1 | NA | many | TRBV4-3 | CASSQVLGLAKNNEQFF | TGCGCCAGCAGCCAAGTTCTCGGTCTGGCAAAAAACAATGAGCAGTTCTTC
TRBJ2-5 | NA | many | TRBV20-1 | CSPGTDSMGETQYF | TGCAGTCCCGGGACGGACAGTATGGGTGAGACCCAGTACTTC
TRBJ2-7 | TRBD1 | many | TRBV24-1 | CATSDRTGGDEQYF | TGTGCCACCAGTGATCGGACAGGGGGCGACGAGCAGTACTTC
TRBJ1-1 | NA | many | TRBV6-5 | CASSYGGVNTEAFF | TGTGCCAGCAGTTACGGGGGGGTGAACACTGAAGCTTTCTTT
TRBJ1-5 | NA | many | TRBV6-5 | CASSYSQEGQPQHF | TGTGCCAGCAGTTACAGCCAGGAGGGCCAGCCCCAGCATTTT
TRBJ1-1 | NA | many | TRBV9 | CASSGRGFGITEAFF | TGTGCCAGCAGCGGCAGAGGGTTCGGTATCACTGAAGCTTTCTTT
TRBJ1-6 | NA | many | TRBV20-1 | CSARDRASNSPLHF | TGCAGTGCTAGGGACCGCGCCTCTAATTCACCCCTCCACTTT
TRBJ1-6 | NA | many | TRBV6-2/TRBV6-3 | CASSYGYNSPLHF | TGTGCCAGCAGTTACGGGTATAATTCACCCCTCCACTTT
TRBJ1-1 | NA | NA | TRBV3-1 | CASSLVGDTEAFF | TGTGCCAGCAGCCTAGTGGGGGACACTGAAGCTTTCTTT
TRBJ1-2 | TRBD1 | many | TRBV19 | CASSPRDSYFLGDYGYTF | TGTGCCAGTAGTCCTCGGGACAGTTATTTCTTGGGGGACTATGGCTACACCTTC
TRBJ1-2 | NA | many | TRBV5-6 | CASNSEGPHNYGYTF | TGTGCCAGCAACTCTGAGGGACCGCATAACTATGGCTACACCTTC
TRBJ2-3 | TRBD2 | NA | TRBV25-1 | CASRPRKSPERGGTTDTQYF | TGTGCCAGCAGACCCCGGAAGTCCCCTGAGCGGGGGGGCACCACAGATACGCAGTATTTT
TRBJ2-1 | TRBD2 | NA | TRBV4-2 | CASSQDPVRGAIGDYSVDEQFF | TGTGCCAGCAGCCAAGATCCGGTACGCGGAGCAATCGGGGACTACTCTGTGGATGAGCAGTTCTTC
TRBJ2-3 | TRBD1 | many | TRBV11-1 | CASSPRDRAGTDTQYF | TGTGCCAGCAGCCCACGGGACAGGGCTGGCACAGATACGCAGTATTTT
TRBJ2-7 | TRBD2 | many | TRBV4-2 | CASSQAGGRAYEQYF | TGTGCCAGCAGCCAAGCAGGCGGGAGGGCCTACGAGCAGTACTTC
TRBJ2-1 | NA | many | TRBV5-1 | CASSPRTEYNEQFF | TGCGCCAGCAGCCCCCGGACAGAGTACAATGAGCAGTTCTTC
TRBJ2-7 | TRBD2 | many | TRBV5-1 | CASGVKTSNSYEQYF | TGCGCCAGCGGGGTCAAGACTAGCAACTCCTACGAGCAGTACTTC
TRBJ2-1 | TRBD1 | NA | TRBV5-1 | CASSLGQGAKFF | TGCGCCAGCAGCCTCGGACAGGGGGCGAAGTTCTTC
TRBJ1-1 | NA | NA | TRBV12-3/TRBV12-4 | CASIPALGTEAFF | TGTGCCAGCATTCCAGCGCTGGGAACTGAAGCTTTCTTT
TRBJ2-3 | NA | NA | TRBV9 | CASRLIGGEVDTQYF | TGTGCCAGCAGACTTATAGGGGGAGAGGTCGATACGCAGTATTTT
TRBJ1-4 | NA | many | TRBV5-1 | CASSANTATNEKLFF | TGCGCCAGCAGCGCCAACACCGCAACTAATGAAAAACTGTTTTTT
TRBJ1-1 | NA | NA | TRBV5-1 | CASSETPTNTEAFF | TGCGCCAGCAGCGAAACCCCCACGAACACTGAAGCTTTCTTT
TRBJ1-2 | NA | NA | TRBV6-2/TRBV6-3 | CASSYPPQGYYGYTF | TGTGCCAGCAGCTATCCCCCTCAGGGTTACTATGGCTACACCTTC
TRBJ2-7 | NA | many | TRBV19 | CASSITGFVYEQYF | TGTGCCAGTAGTATTACGGGGTTTGTCTACGAGCAGTACTTC
TRBJ2-7 | NA | many | TRBV13 | CASSSGAEQYF | TGTGCCAGCAGCTCGGGGGCCGAGCAGTACTTC
TRBJ1-1 | NA | many | TRBV29-1 | CSTAGGGGTEAFF | TGCAGCACCGCGGGCGGGGGCGGCACTGAAGCTTTCTTT
TRBJ1-6 | NA | many | TRBV9 | CASSVAGEDSPLHF | TGTGCCAGCAGCGTAGCTGGAGAGGATTCACCCCTCCACTTT
TRBJ1-2 | TRBD1 | NA | TRBV28 | CASYFGEGTGARGYGYTF | TGTGCCAGCTATTTTGGGGAGGGGACAGGGGCTCGGGGATATGGCTACACCTTC
TRBJ2-1 | NA | few | TRBV10-3 | CAIITGYYNEQFF | TGTGCCATCATCACAGGATATTACAATGAGCAGTTCTTC
TRBJ2-7 | NA | NA | TRBV5-4 | CASSLVGLTYEQYF | TGTGCCAGCAGCTTGGTGGGTTTGACCTACGAGCAGTACTTC
TRBJ1-2 | NA | many | TRBV6-1 | CASSGVVANYGYTF | TGTGCCAGCAGTGGAGTCGTGGCTAACTATGGCTACACCTTC
TRBJ2-7 | TRBD1 | medium-sized | TRBV6-1 | CASSDGRGQAFVYEQYF | TGTGCCAGCAGTGATGGGCGGGGACAGGCTTTTGTCTACGAGCAGTACTTC
TRBJ1-1 | TRBD1 | many | TRBV4-3 | CASSRNGQGRAFF | TGCGCCAGCAGCCGTAACGGACAGGGTAGGGCTTTCTTT
TRBJ1-2 | NA | NA | TRBV28 | CASSLGAGDTYGYTF | TGTGCCAGCAGTTTAGGGGCAGGTGATACCTATGGCTACACCTTC
TRBJ1-1 | NA | many | TRBV28 | CASSFVRGAEAFF | TGTGCCAGCAGTTTTGTGCGGGGCGCTGAAGCTTTCTTT
TRBJ2-1 | TRBD2 | many | TRBV6-5 | CASSYFGTSAFNEQFF | TGTGCCAGCAGTTACTTTGGGACTAGTGCTTTCAATGAGCAGTTCTTC
TRBJ1-2 | NA | NA | TRBV6-1 | CASSRRVATANYGYTF | TGTGCCAGCAGCCGGCGAGTAGCTACCGCTAACTATGGCTACACCTTC
TRBJ1-5 | NA | many | TRBV10-2 | CASSQGNYNQPQHF | TGCGCCAGCAGCCAGGGAAATTACAATCAGCCCCAGCATTTT
TRBJ1-2 | NA | NA | TRBV11-2 | CASSHPSRTVRDYGYTF | TGTGCCAGCAGCCACCCCTCCCGGACAGTAAGGGACTATGGCTACACCTTC
TRBJ2-5 | NA | many | TRBV18 | CASSPGARKETQYF | TGTGCCAGCTCACCAGGGGCCAGAAAAGAGACCCAGTACTTC
TRBJ2-1 | NA | many | TRBV4-2 | CASSQPDTTYNEQFF | TGTGCCAGCAGCCAACCTGACACCACCTACAATGAGCAGTTCTTC
TRBJ2-5 | TRBD2 | many | TRBV9 | CASSVMTSGGPETQYF | TGTGCCAGCAGCGTAATGACTAGCGGGGGACCGGAGACCCAGTACTTC
TRBJ2-3 | TRBD1 | NA | TRBV19 | CASSPTGQGNTQYF | TGTGCCAGTAGCCCTACAGGACAGGGTAATACACAGTATTTT
TRBJ1-5 | NA | few | TRBV2 | CASSWTWDKQPQHF | TGTGCCAGCAGTTGGACATGGGACAAACAGCCCCAGCATTTT
TRBJ2-3 | TRBD2 | few | TRBV6-1 | CASSETSGGATDTQYF | TGTGCCAGCAGTGAGACTAGCGGGGGGGCCACAGATACGCAGTATTTT
TRBJ1-2 | NA | NA | TRBV7-8 | CASSLLGRQTYGYTF | TGTGCCAGCAGCTTATTGGGGCGACAGACCTATGGCTACACCTTC
TRBJ2-5 | TRBD2 | NA | TRBV9 | CASSARSGYQETQYF | TGTGCCAGCAGCGCCCGTAGCGGGTATCAAGAGACCCAGTACTTC
TRBJ2-7 | TRBD1 | many | TRBV20-1 | CSARRDSRSYEQYF | TGCAGTGCTAGAAGGGACAGCCGCTCCTACGAGCAGTACTTC
TRBJ1-1 | NA | many | TRBV20-1 | CSASWNSVEGAEAFF | TGCAGTGCTAGTTGGAACAGCGTTGAAGGGGCTGAAGCTTTCTTT
TRBJ1-1 | NA | many | TRBV5-1 | CASSLGGETEAFF | TGCGCCAGCAGCTTAGGCGGAGAGACTGAAGCTTTCTTT